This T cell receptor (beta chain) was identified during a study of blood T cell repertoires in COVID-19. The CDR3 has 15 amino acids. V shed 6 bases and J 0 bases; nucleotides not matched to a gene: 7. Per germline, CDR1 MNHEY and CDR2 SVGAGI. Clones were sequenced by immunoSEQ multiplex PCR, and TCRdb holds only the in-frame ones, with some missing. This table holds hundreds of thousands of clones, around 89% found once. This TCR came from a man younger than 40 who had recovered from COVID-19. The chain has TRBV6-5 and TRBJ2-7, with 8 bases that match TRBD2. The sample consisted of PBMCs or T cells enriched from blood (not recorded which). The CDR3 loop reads CASRQLAESSYEQYF. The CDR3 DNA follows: TGTGCCAGCAGACAACTAGCGGAGAGCTCCTACGAGCAGTACTTC.